This T cell receptor (beta chain) originates from a study of T cells in Graves' hyperthyroidism and ophthalmopathy. Germline-derived CDR1 and CDR2 are MNHEY and SMNVEV (reference sequence). Trimming stripped 2 bases from V and 4 bases from J, with 8 bases between. There are 13 residues in the CDR3. There are many counts of this clonotype. What it recognizes is unknown. Findings of the study overall: A model of 13 V-J pairs discriminated ophthalmopathy from stable hyperthyroidism.

Clinical symptoms, serum thyroxine, TRAb, thyroid ultrasound and orbital computed tomography informed diagnoses. Researchers took RNA transcripts and amplified the TCR beta CDR3 regions from them. RT-PCR in the first round (using the HTBI primer set) targeted the TCR CDR3. TCRdb re-called the multiplex PCR reads with MiXCR, one entry per CDR3 protein. The sample has a few hundred thousand distinct CDR3 sequences, 12% to 15% seen once. The sequence was obtained from a woman aged 55-70 years with Graves' ophthalmopathy. The sequencing input was blood. The chain carries TRBV27 and TRBJ2-5; the D is unclear. The CDR3 protein is CASSLMVGETQYF. The CDR3 DNA is TGTGCCAGCAGTTTAATGGTGGGAGAGACCCAGTACTTC.